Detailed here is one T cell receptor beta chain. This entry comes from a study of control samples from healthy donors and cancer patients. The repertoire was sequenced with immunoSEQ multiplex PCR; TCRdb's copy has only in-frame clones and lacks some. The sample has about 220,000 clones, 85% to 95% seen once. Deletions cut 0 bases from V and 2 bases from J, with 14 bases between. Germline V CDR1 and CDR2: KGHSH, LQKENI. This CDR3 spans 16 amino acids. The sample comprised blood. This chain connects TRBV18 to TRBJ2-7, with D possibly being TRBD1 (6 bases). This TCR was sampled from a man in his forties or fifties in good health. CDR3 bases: TGTGCCAGCTCACCACCGGACAGCCGTCGGCCCTACGAGCAGTACTTC. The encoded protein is CASSPPDSRRPYEQYF. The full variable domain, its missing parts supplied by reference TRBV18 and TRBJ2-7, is NAGVMQNPRHLVRRRGQEARLRCSPMKGHSHVYWYRQLPEEGLKFMVYLQKENIIDESGMPKERFSAEFPKEGPSILRIQQVVRGDSAAYFCASSPPDSRRPYEQYFGPGTRLTVT.